The 17 T cell receptor beta chains presented below share a single source sample, sequenced in a study of T cell changes during pregnancy in multiple sclerosis. Profiled with immunoSEQ multiplex PCR; TCRdb holds only in-frame clones, not every one. The sample holds 60,000 to 75,000 clones; around 90% are singletons and the top ten take 1.1% to 1.5%. Sequenced here: peripheral blood, sampled in the second trimester of pregnancy. These receptors all come from a female donor in good health, enrolled as a control in a pregnancy study.

To note about this clone: One junction end does not reproduce the germline sequence, and a read error may be involved. The genes are TRBV7-7 and TRBJ2-1, with 11 bases matching TRBD1. There are 14 residues in the CDR3. Germline CDR1 reads SSHAT; CDR2 reads FNYEAQ (reference sequence). The chain's CDR3 is CASSSDRGHNEQFF. The CDR3 bases are TGTGCTAGCAGCTCGGACAGGGGGCACAATGAGCAGTTCTTC.

The chain couples TRBV28 to TRBJ2-4; 12 bases line up with TRBD2. CDR1 and CDR2 (germline): MDHEN, SYDVKM. J lost 0 bases, V lost 7 bases, and 7 bases had no gene match. The CDR3 is 17 residues long. CDR3 region: CASTLAGGPIAKNIQYF. The CDR3 nucleotides are TGTGCCAGCACGCTAGCGGGAGGGCCAATAGCCAAAAACATTCAGTACTTC.

This clone appeared once. The V and J genes are TRBV15 and TRBJ2-4, with D maybe TRBD1 (6 bases). Germline V gene sequence: CDR1 LNHNV, CDR2 YYDKDF (reference sequence). This CDR3 spans 18 amino acids. The V end lost 6 bases, the J end lost 0 bases, and 21 bases lay between the germline ends. The CDR3 reads CATRGALARDIAKNIQYF. The CDR3 bases are TGTGCCACCAGGGGAGCGCTAGCTAGGGACATAGCCAAAAACATTCAGTACTTC.

This rearrangement joins TRBV7-9 to TRBJ2-2, with D maybe TRBD1 (6 bases). Trimming pared 2 bases from V and 4 bases from J, leaving 14 bases between. CDR1 is SEHNR and CDR2 is FQNEAQ in the germline V gene (reference sequence). This CDR3 region has 16 residues. In DNA form, the CDR3 reads TGTGCCAGCAGCTTAATGGGCCGGACAGTCACCGGGGAGCTGTTTTTT. It specifies CASSLMGRTVTGELFF.

V is TRBV6-1 and J is TRBJ2-3; 11 bases map to TRBD1. The CDR3 is 16 residues long. The ends lost 0 bases at V and 4 bases at J; junction bases unmatched: 3. Germline V gene sequence: CDR1 MNHNS, CDR2 SASEGT. The CDR3 loop reads CASSEAPGQGADTQYF. The CDR3 coding sequence is TGTGCCAGCAGTGAAGCGCCGGGACAGGGGGCAGATACGCAGTATTTT.

To note about this clone: This CDR3 is also generated by other DNA sequences in the sample. The rearrangement uses TRBV9 and TRBJ2-1; 11 bases are shared with TRBD2. This CDR3 comprises 15 residues. Germline CDR1 SGDLS, CDR2 YYNGEE. V shed 0 bases and J 6 bases; nucleotides not matched to a gene: 2. The CDR3 DNA reads TGTGCCAGCAGCGTAGTACTAGCGGGAGTCAATGAGCAGTTCTTC. This gives the protein CASSVVLAGVNEQFF.

The V gene is TRBV19, the J gene TRBJ2-3; 14 nucleotides agree with TRBD2. After removal of 6 bases from V and 4 bases from J, the junction contained 3 bases not matched to a gene. Germline lookup yields CDR1 LNHDA and CDR2 SQIVND (reference sequence). This CDR3 is built from 15 residues. CDR3 amino acids: CASRGGLAGADTQYF. The CDR3 nucleotides are TGTGCCAGTAGGGGGGGACTAGCGGGAGCAGATACGCAGTATTTT.

The chain employs TRBV5-4 and TRBJ2-7; no definite D call. Germline assignment: CDR1 SGHNT and CDR2 YYREEE (reference sequence). Deletions cut 0 bases from V and 0 bases from J, with 7 bases between. The CDR3 length is 14 residues. The CDR3 nucleotides are TGTGCCAGCAGCTTGGTTCAGTCCTCCTACGAGCAGTACTTC. It specifies CASSLVQSSYEQYF.

This clone was seen once. The genes are TRBV27 and TRBJ2-7; 8 bases align to TRBD2. Germline V gene lookup returns CDR1 MNHEY and CDR2 SMNVEV (reference sequence). The CDR3 has 16 residues. V shed 6 bases, J shed 6 bases, and the junction held 16 bases outside the gene matches. CDR3 sequence reads: CASRPPSGPATGEQYF. The CDR3 DNA is TGTGCCAGCAGGCCTCCTAGCGGGCCTGCGACGGGCGAGCAGTACTTC.

V usage is TRBV9 and J usage is TRBJ2-3, with a tentative D call TRBD2 (5 bases). The germline V gene encodes CDR1 SGDLS and CDR2 YYNGEE. This CDR3 spans 14 amino acids. V gave up 7 bases and J gave up 1 base, with 13 bases separating them. CDR3 nucleotide sequence: TGTGCCAGCGACGCGGGCGAAGGCACAGATACGCAGTATTTT. It encodes CASDAGEGTDTQYF. Full variable domain (outside the CDR3, taken from reference TRBV9 and TRBJ2-3): DSGVTQTPKHLITATGQRVTLRCSPRSGDLSVYWYQQSLDQGLQFLIQYYNGEERAKGNILERFSAQQFPDLHSELNLSSLELGDSALYFCASDAGEGTDTQYFGPGTRLTVL.

This chain uses TRBV5-4 with TRBJ2-3; 12 nucleotides agree with TRBD2. This CDR3 spans 14 amino acids. V gave up 4 bases and J gave up 4 bases; unmatched junction bases: 1. CDR1 and CDR2 (germline): SGHNT, YYREEE (reference sequence). The CDR3: CASSGLAGPDTQYF. For the CDR3, the DNA is TGTGCCAGCAGCGGACTAGCGGGACCAGATACGCAGTATTTT.

This clone was found a few times. The chain recombines TRBV2 with TRBJ1-2; D gene uncertain. This CDR3 spans 13 amino acids. CDR1 and CDR2 from the germline V gene are SNHLY and FYNNEI. Between the trimmed V and J ends, which lost 4 bases and 8 bases, there was a span of 14 bases. The CDR3 DNA follows: TGTGCCAGCAGTGTGAACAGATTAGACGGCTACACCTTC. Its protein is CASSVNRLDGYTF. Together with reference TRBV2 and TRBJ1-2, the CDR3 gives the full variable domain: EPEVTQTPSHQVTQMGQEVILRCVPISNHLYFYWYRQILGQKVEFLVSFYNNEISEKSEIFDDQFSVERPDGSNFTLKIRSTKLEDSAMYFCASSVNRLDGYTFGSGTRLTVV.

CDR3 region: CASSIDPNAGSQYF. Here the CDR3 DNA reads TGTGCCAGTAGTATAGATCCCAACGCCGGGTCCCAGTACTTC. This chain links TRBV19 with TRBJ2-5; D is undetermined. Germline loops: CDR1 LNHDA, CDR2 SQIVND (reference sequence). V was cut by 0 bases and J by 9 bases, with 14 bases left in between. The CDR3 spans 14 residues.

The chain uses TRBV7-3 and TRBJ1-2, with 10 bases aligning to TRBD1. The CDR3 extends over 14 amino acids. Germline values: CDR1 SGHTA, CDR2 FQGTGA. V was pared by 0 bases and J by 7 bases, with 2 bases of the junction left unmatched. The CDR3 region is CASSLTGQGPGYTF. Written as DNA, the CDR3 is TGTGCCAGCAGCTTAACGGGACAGGGGCCTGGCTACACCTTC.

This chain joins TRBV28 and TRBJ2-3; D is perhaps TRBD1 (5 bases). Germline values: CDR1 MDHEN, CDR2 SYDVKM. There are 13 residues in the CDR3. Trimming shortened V by 3 bases and J by 6 bases, and 10 bases separated the two germline ends. Here the CDR3 reads CASSFVSGDTQYF. CDR3 DNA: TGTGCCAGCAGTTTTGTCTCAGGGGATACGCAGTATTTT.

The chain couples TRBV5-1 to TRBJ2-1; 12 bases align to TRBD2. Per germline, CDR1 SGHRS and CDR2 YFSETQ. V trimming: 0 bases; J trimming: 8 bases; junction bases outside the gene matches: 6. The length of the CDR3 is 16 residues. The CDR3 sequence is CASSLEASGGVDEQFF. In nucleotides, the CDR3 is TGCGCCAGCAGCTTGGAGGCTAGCGGGGGGGTGGATGAGCAGTTCTTC.

This chain joins TRBV4-3 and TRBJ2-2, with 9 bases lining up with TRBD2. Trimming took 2 bases from V and 4 from J; bases not matched to a gene: 11. The CDR3 is 18 amino acids. Germline lookup yields CDR1 LGHNA and CDR2 YSLEER. CDR3 region: CASSQRVAGDRGTGELFF. CDR3 DNA: TGCGCCAGCAGCCAAAGGGTAGCGGGAGATCGAGGCACCGGGGAGCTGTTTTTT.